Each of the 28 T cell receptor beta chains below was sequenced from the same sample in a study of shared T cell receptors in the human thymus. The data were produced by immunoSEQ multiplex PCR, yet TCRdb's version contains in-frame clones alone and is incomplete. The sample lists 72,000 or so clones, more than 90% occurring once. The sequenced material came from thymocytes. All receptors come from a human donor.

The rearrangement uses TRBV27 and TRBJ2-2; D tentatively fits TRBD1 or TRBD2 (6 bases each). This CDR3 has 17 amino acids. Trimming removed 5 bases from V and 1 base from J, with 17 bases in between. In germline, CDR1 is MNHEY, CDR2 SMNVEV (reference sequence). This chain's CDR3 is CASSGGPEVQNTGELFF. In DNA, the CDR3 is TGTGCCAGCAGTGGGGGGCCCGAGGTCCAGAACACCGGGGAGCTGTTTTTT.

The chain employs TRBV5-1 and TRBJ1-2; TRBD1 might be the D (5 bases). The CDR3 has 17 residues. Trimming removed 7 bases at V and 1 base at J, with 23 bases between. CDR1 is SGHRS, CDR2 YFSETQ, per germline. The CDR3: CASRLIGVFLINYGYTF. DNA of the CDR3: TGCGCCAGCCGGCTAATAGGGGTGTTCCTAATTAACTATGGCTACACCTTC.

V usage is TRBV6-1 and J usage is TRBJ2-1; TRBD1 matches 11 bases. V lost 6 bases and J lost 8; bases outside the gene matches: 12. This CDR3 region has 16 residues. CDR1 and CDR2 from the germline V gene are MNHNS and SASEGT. The CDR3 reads CASSETGTGGEDEQFF. As DNA, the CDR3 is TGTGCCAGCAGCGAAACCGGGACAGGGGGTGAGGATGAGCAGTTCTTC.

This chain uses TRBV4-3 with TRBJ1-4, with 10 bases identical to TRBD1. The V gene end was trimmed by 0 bases and the J gene end by 7 bases; junction bases not matched to a gene: 2. The CDR3 totals 15 residues. Germline CDR1 reads LGHNA; CDR2 reads YSLEER. In DNA form, the CDR3 reads TGCGCCAGCAGCCAAGAGGGGACAGGGGTTGAAAAACTGTTTTTT. This encodes CASSQEGTGVEKLFF.

The chain joins TRBV4-3 to TRBJ1-2; tentatively, D is TRBD1 (5 bases). CDR3 length: 15 residues. V gave up 0 bases and J gave up 1 base, with 9 bases separating them. Germline values: CDR1 LGHNA, CDR2 YSLEER. CDR3 nucleotides: TGCGCCAGCAGCCAAGAAGACAGATTTAACTATGGCTACACCTTC. Translating it yields CASSQEDRFNYGYTF.

The J gene is TRBJ1-2, the V gene TRBV28; D gene ambiguous. This CDR3 spans 16 amino acids. V was clipped by 8 bases and J by 0 bases, with 19 bases between them. The germline V gene encodes CDR1 MDHEN and CDR2 SYDVKM. The CDR3 sequence: CASGPGERRANYGYTF. The CDR3 region has the DNA TGTGCCAGCGGCCCGGGAGAGCGTCGAGCTAACTATGGCTACACCTTC.

V and J are TRBV5-1 and TRBJ1-2, with 7 bases lining up with TRBD1. V gave up 4 bases and J gave up 7 bases; unmatched junction bases: 22. The germline V gene encodes CDR1 SGHRS and CDR2 YFSETQ. This CDR3 spans 18 amino acids. DNA of the CDR3: TGCGCCAGCAGCCTGACCGGCTACTCCGGGACAGATATTTTTGGCTACACCTTC. Residues: CASSLTGYSGTDIFGYTF.

The CDR3 here is CASSFPTPTGTTDTQYF. For the CDR3, the DNA is TGTGCCAGCAGCTTCCCGACCCCGACAGGGACCACAGATACGCAGTATTTT. The rearrangement links TRBV5-6 to TRBJ2-3; 7 bases are shared with TRBD1. Trimming at V came to 2 bases and at J to 2 bases, leaving 11 bases not matched to a gene. Germline V CDR1 and CDR2: SGHDT, YYEEEE. CDR3 length equals 17 residues. Combining the CDR3 with reference TRBV5-6 and TRBJ2-3 gives the whole variable domain DAGVTQSPTHLIKTRGQQVTLRCSPKSGHDTVSWYQQALGQGPQFIFQYYEEEERQRGNFPDRFSGHQFPNYSSELNVNALLLGDSALYLCASSFPTPTGTTDTQYFGPGTRLTVL.

This clone appeared a single time. This sequence joins TRBV7-2 and TRBJ2-7; D unclear. Trimming left V 5 bases short and J 3 bases short, with 14 bases between. Germline CDR1 and CDR2: SGHTA and FQGNSA. The CDR3 contains 14 residues. The CDR3 DNA reads TGTGCCAGCAGCCCCCAGACCCGCTACTACGAGCAGTACTTC. Amino acids: CASSPQTRYYEQYF.

This chain joins TRBV4-3 and TRBJ2-5, with D possibly being TRBD1 (6 bases). This CDR3 has 17 amino acids. V lost 0 bases and J lost 4, with 18 bases in between. The germline CDR1 and CDR2 sequences are LGHNA and YSLEER. In nucleotides, the CDR3 is TGCGCCAGCAGCCAAGATCCCGGGACACAAGAAGGAGAGACCCAGTACTTC. This codes for CASSQDPGTQEGETQYF.

The chain combines TRBV14 with TRBJ2-2; D is unclear. The CDR3 is 12 amino acids. The V and J ends lost 7 bases and 1 base respectively, with 4 bases between them. The V gene's germline CDR1 is SGHDN and CDR2 FVKESK. The CDR3 bases are TGTGCCAGCACCAAGAACACCGGGGAGCTGTTTTTT. It yields the protein CASTKNTGELFF.

V gene TRBV19 combines with J gene TRBJ1-1; tentative D call: TRBD1 (5 bases). V lost 3 bases to trimming and J lost 0 bases, with 8 bases between them. From germline, CDR1 is LNHDA and CDR2 SQIVND (reference sequence). The CDR3 contains 14 residues. The DNA of the CDR3 is TGTGCCAGTAGTATTCCAGGGTTGAACACTGAAGCTTTCTTT. Its protein is CASSIPGLNTEAFF.

The rearrangement uses TRBV7-3 and TRBJ1-1; D is possibly TRBD1 (5 bases). The V gene's germline CDR1 is SGHTA and CDR2 FQGTGA. The germline V and J ends were trimmed by 2 bases and 1 base, with 14 bases remaining between them. This CDR3 contains 16 residues. The CDR3 nucleotides read TGTGCCAGCAGCTTATCCCGGGACCCTGGGAACACTGAAGCTTTCTTT. Translation: CASSLSRDPGNTEAFF.

The chain is built from TRBV28 and TRBJ1-5; 7 positions agree with TRBD1. This CDR3 is built from 16 residues. After removal of 3 bases from V and 4 bases from J, the junction contained 9 bases not matched to a gene. The germline CDR1 and CDR2 sequences are MDHEN and SYDVKM. The DNA of the CDR3 is TGTGCCAGCAGTTTCCGACAGGGCCCTCTTAATCAGCCCCAGCATTTT. This translates into CASSFRQGPLNQPQHF.

The V gene is TRBV25-1, the J gene TRBJ1-3, with 7 positions matching TRBD1. V shed 4 bases, J shed 6 bases, and the junction held 12 bases outside the gene matches. The germline V gene has CDR1 MGHDK and CDR2 SYGVNS. This CDR3 is built from 16 residues. The CDR3 loop reads CASSALTGGGSNTIYF. CDR3 sequence (DNA): TGTGCCAGCAGTGCCCTGACAGGAGGGGGCTCAAACACCATATATTTT. The whole variable domain, remainder taken from reference TRBV25-1 and TRBJ1-3, is EADIYQTPRYLVIGTGKKITLECSQTMGHDKMYWYQQDPGMELHLIHYSYGVNSTEKGDLSSESTVSRIRTEHFPLTLESARPSHTSQYLCASSALTGGGSNTIYFGEGSWLTVV.

V is TRBV28 and J is TRBJ2-2; the D gene is possibly TRBD1 (5 bases). Germline assignment: CDR1 MDHEN and CDR2 SYDVKM. CDR3 length: 22 amino acids. The germline V and J ends were trimmed by 6 bases and 0 bases, with 32 bases remaining between them. The CDR3 sequence is CASSPDVQGIALPPANTGELFF. In DNA form, the CDR3 reads TGTGCCAGCAGCCCCGACGTCCAGGGAATCGCGCTCCCCCCCGCGAACACCGGGGAGCTGTTTTTT.

The V gene is TRBV5-5, the J gene TRBJ2-7, with 10 bases identical to TRBD1. This CDR3 comprises 15 residues. CDR1 SGHKS and CDR2 YYEKEE come from the germline V gene (reference sequence). Trimming removed 1 base from V and 5 bases from J; junction bases left unmatched: 6. The chain's CDR3 is CASSLPGQGGNEQYF. CDR3 coding DNA: TGTGCCAGCAGCTTGCCAGGACAGGGGGGCAACGAGCAGTACTTC.

The chain uses TRBV5-5 and TRBJ2-5; 7 nucleotides align to TRBD2. Germline V gene lookup returns CDR1 SGHKS and CDR2 YYEKEE (reference sequence). Germline trimming cut 2 bases from V and 1 base from J; bases unmatched to any gene: 11. The length of the CDR3 is 17 residues. Here the CDR3 reads CASSFRLIRGVQETQYF. DNA of the CDR3: TGTGCCAGCAGCTTCCGGTTAATACGGGGGGTCCAAGAGACCCAGTACTTC.

The gene calls are TRBV7-8 and TRBJ1-1, with D unclear. CDR1 SGHVS and CDR2 FQNEAQ come from the germline V gene. The CDR3 is 16 amino acids. The ends were cut back, 4 bases at V and 4 bases at J, with 19 bases in the middle. The DNA for the CDR3 is TGTGCCAGCAGCTCGCCGGGAACCCAGCATGGCACTGAAGCTTTCTTT. It codes for CASSSPGTQHGTEAFF.

V is TRBV5-8 and J is TRBJ2-1; no clear D. The CDR3 spans 18 residues. Germline-derived CDR1 and CDR2 are SGHTS and YDEGEE. V lost 1 base and J lost 0, with 17 bases in between. CDR3 DNA: TGTGCCAGCAGCTTGCGAAGCTCTCCGGGTCCCTCCTACAATGAGCAGTTCTTC. Translated: CASSLRSSPGPSYNEQFF.

The V and J genes are TRBV5-5 and TRBJ2-2, with D hard to call. CDR3 length equals 19 residues. CDR1 and CDR2 (germline): SGHKS, YYEKEE (reference sequence). V lost 4 bases and J 5 bases, leaving 27 bases between the germline ends. CDR3 sequence reads: CASSQGWEFTSSDTGELFF. The CDR3 DNA reads TGTGCCAGCAGCCAAGGTTGGGAATTCACCTCCTCGGATACCGGGGAGCTGTTTTTT.

The V and J genes are TRBV19 and TRBJ2-7; D is undetermined. CDR1 and CDR2 from the germline V gene are LNHDA and SQIVND (reference sequence). V shed 6 bases and J shed 4 bases, with 13 bases lying between them. The CDR3 loop spans 13 amino acids. DNA for the CDR3: TGTGCCAGTAGACCAACGGTCGCTTACGAGCAGTACTTC. Encoded protein: CASRPTVAYEQYF.

The chain's CDR3 is CASSPERGATNTGELFF. The CDR3 DNA sequence: TGTGCCAGCAGCCCCGAGCGGGGGGCTACGAACACCGGGGAGCTGTTTTTT. The chain employs TRBV5-8 and TRBJ2-2; 9 bases agree with TRBD2. The germline V gene has CDR1 SGHTS and CDR2 YDEGEE. The trim removed 4 bases at V and 0 bases at J, leaving 7 bases unmatched. There are 17 residues in the CDR3.

The V gene is TRBV2, the J gene TRBJ1-2, with TRBD1 as a possible D gene (5 bases). Germline CDR1 SNHLY, CDR2 FYNNEI. Deletions cut 7 bases from V and 2 bases from J, with 20 bases between. The CDR3 spans 16 residues. For the CDR3, the DNA is TGTGCCAGCACCTCACTCGGCCGGGGGATAAACTATGGCTACACCTTC. It translates to CASTSLGRGINYGYTF. Filled out from reference TRBV2 and TRBJ1-2, the complete variable domain reads EPEVTQTPSHQVTQMGQEVILRCVPISNHLYFYWYRQILGQKVEFLVSFYNNEISEKSEIFDDQFSVERPDGSNFTLKIRSTKLEDSAMYFCASTSLGRGINYGYTFGSGTRLTVV.

The chain joins TRBV7-2 to TRBJ1-3; TRBD1 matches at 7 bases. After removal of 1 base from V and 0 bases from J, the junction contained 3 bases not matched to a gene. CDR1 is SGHTA and CDR2 is FQGNSA in the germline V gene. The CDR3 covers 16 residues. CDR3 amino acids: CASSLVGGFSGNTIYF. CDR3 DNA sequence: TGTGCCAGCAGCTTAGTAGGGGGCTTCTCTGGAAACACCATATATTTT.

A few counts support this clone. The chain recombines TRBV5-6 with TRBJ1-6, with D uncertain. Germline-derived CDR1 and CDR2 are SGHDT and YYEEEE. The V end lost 4 bases, the J end lost 8 bases, and 16 bases lay between the germline ends. The CDR3 contains 15 residues. CDR3 coding DNA: TGTGCCAGCAGCCTCAGGACGGAACTCTATTCACCCCTCCACTTT. Amino acids: CASSLRTELYSPLHF.

The chain recombines TRBV9 with TRBJ2-3, with 9 positions matching TRBD2. Trimming took 6 bases from V and 3 from J; bases not matched to a gene: 14. From germline, CDR1 is SGDLS and CDR2 YYNGEE. This CDR3 contains 17 residues. In nucleotides, the CDR3 is TGTGCCAGCACCGACAGGAGAAGCGGGGGGTCAACAGATACGCAGTATTTT. It is translated as CASTDRRSGGSTDTQYF.

This rearrangement joins TRBV5-6 to TRBJ1-1; D not resolved. With 5 bases removed from V and 4 bases from J, the gap between germline ends came to 24 bases. Looked up from germline, CDR1 is SGHDT and CDR2 is YYEEEE. The CDR3 has 17 residues. The CDR3 DNA follows: TGTGCCAGCAGTCCAAAGGAGACCGAAAGAAAGATCACTGAAGCTTTCTTT. This gives the protein CASSPKETERKITEAFF. Full variable domain (outside the CDR3, taken from reference TRBV5-6 and TRBJ1-1): DAGVTQSPTHLIKTRGQQVTLRCSPKSGHDTVSWYQQALGQGPQFIFQYYEEEERQRGNFPDRFSGHQFPNYSSELNVNALLLGDSALYLCASSPKETERKITEAFFGQGTRLTVV.